The present T cell receptor (beta chain) was sequenced within a study of shared clonotypes between healthy human individuals. Study-level points and caveats: In the sorted subsets, rarefaction showed sequencing was incomplete despite large depth.

From CD4+ cells came CD45RA+ naive and CD45RA-negative memory subsets. The CDR3 is 14 residues long. Germline values: CDR1 SGHKS, CDR2 YYEKEE (reference sequence). Losses at the gene ends were 2 bases for V and 13 bases for J; bases not matched to a gene: 5. This clone was observed many times. The antigen remains unidentified. Measured with immunoSEQ multiplex PCR; TCRdb has only the in-frame clones, and not every one. The data hold over a million clones, with about 75% observed a single time. What was sequenced was memory CD4+ T cells sorted from blood. Subset indicated: CD45RA-negative fraction. This receptor was obtained from a young man in good health. The chain is built from TRBV5-5 and TRBJ1-6, with 11 bases that match TRBD1. This chain's CDR3 is CASSFRDRGTPLHF. For the CDR3, the DNA is TGTGCCAGCAGCTTCCGGGACAGGGGGACTCCCCTCCACTTT.